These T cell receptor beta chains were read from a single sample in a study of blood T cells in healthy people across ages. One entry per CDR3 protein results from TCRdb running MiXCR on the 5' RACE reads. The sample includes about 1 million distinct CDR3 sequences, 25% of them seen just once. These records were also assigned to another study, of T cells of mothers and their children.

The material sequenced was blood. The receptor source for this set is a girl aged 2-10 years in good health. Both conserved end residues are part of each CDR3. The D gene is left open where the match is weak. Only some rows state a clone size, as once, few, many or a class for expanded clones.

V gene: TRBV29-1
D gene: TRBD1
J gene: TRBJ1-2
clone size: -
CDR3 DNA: TGCAACGGAACAGGGGACGAGGGCTACACCTTC
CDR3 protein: CNGTGDEGYTF

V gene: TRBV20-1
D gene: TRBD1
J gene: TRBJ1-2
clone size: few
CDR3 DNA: TGCAGTGCTAGGACAGGGCAGGGGTATGGCTACACCTTC
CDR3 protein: CSARTGQGYGYTF

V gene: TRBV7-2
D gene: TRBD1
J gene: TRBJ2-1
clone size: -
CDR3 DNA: TGTGCCAGCAGCTTAGTTGGGACAGGGGACAATGAGCAGTTCTTC
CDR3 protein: CASSLVGTGDNEQFF

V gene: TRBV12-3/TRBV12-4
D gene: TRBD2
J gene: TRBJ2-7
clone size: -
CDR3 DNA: TGTGCCAGTCGAATAGCGGGGCCGACTGACGAGCAGTACTTC
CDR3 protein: CASRIAGPTDEQYF

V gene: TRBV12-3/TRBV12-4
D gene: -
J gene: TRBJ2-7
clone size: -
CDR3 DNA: TGTGCCACGGACCATAGGAGCTCCTACGAGCAGTACTTC
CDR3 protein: CATDHRSSYEQYF

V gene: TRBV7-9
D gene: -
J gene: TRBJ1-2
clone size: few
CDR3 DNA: TGTGCCAGCAGCAACCCCGGGGCCTATGGCTACACCTTC
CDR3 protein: CASSNPGAYGYTF

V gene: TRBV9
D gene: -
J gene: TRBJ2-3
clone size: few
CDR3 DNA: TGCGCCAGCAGCTACGGGGCGGGCACAGGTACGCAGTATTTT
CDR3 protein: CASSYGAGTGTQYF

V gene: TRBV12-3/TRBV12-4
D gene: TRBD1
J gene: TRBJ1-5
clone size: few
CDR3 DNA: TGTGCCAGCAGTCAACAGGGGACAAAATATAAGCCCCAGCATTTT
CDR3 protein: CASSQQGTKYKPQHF

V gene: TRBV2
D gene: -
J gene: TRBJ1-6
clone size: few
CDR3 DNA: TGTGCCAGCAGTGAAGCGCCGGCCAATTCACCCCTCCACTTT
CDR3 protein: CASSEAPANSPLHF

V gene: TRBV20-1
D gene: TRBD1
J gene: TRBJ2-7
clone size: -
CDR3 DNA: TGCAGTGCTAGAGATATACACAGGACAGGGAACTATGAGCAGTACTTC
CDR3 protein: CSARDIHRTGNYEQYF

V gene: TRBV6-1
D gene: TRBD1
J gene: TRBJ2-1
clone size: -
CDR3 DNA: TGTGCCAGCATCGGGACAGGGATAGAGCAGTTCTTC
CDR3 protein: CASIGTGIEQFF

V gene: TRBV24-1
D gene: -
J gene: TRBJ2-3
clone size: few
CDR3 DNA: TGTGCCACCAGTGATTTGATCGGGGGGCCCCCAGATACGCAGTATTTT
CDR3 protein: CATSDLIGGPPDTQYF

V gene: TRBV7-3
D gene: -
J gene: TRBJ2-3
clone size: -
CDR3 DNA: TGTGCCAGCAGTCCTTTTGTGACAGATACGCAGTATTTT
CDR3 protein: CASSPFVTDTQYF

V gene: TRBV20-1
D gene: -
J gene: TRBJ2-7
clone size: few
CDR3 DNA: TGCAGTGGAGTTCGTCACGATTTAGGGGCCCAGGGGTACGAGCAGTACTTC
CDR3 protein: CSGVRHDLGAQGYEQYF

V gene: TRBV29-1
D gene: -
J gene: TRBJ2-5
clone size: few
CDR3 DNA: TGCAGCGCCCGACAGGATAGGGAGACCCAGTACTTC
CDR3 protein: CSARQDRETQYF

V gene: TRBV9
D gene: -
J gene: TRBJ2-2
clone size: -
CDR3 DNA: TGTGCCAGCAGCGCGCACAGGGTGATCGGGGAGCTGTTTTTT
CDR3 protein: CASSAHRVIGELFF

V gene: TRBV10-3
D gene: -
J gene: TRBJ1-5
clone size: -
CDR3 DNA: TGTGCCATCAGTGACAGTGGCGGAAATCAGCCCCAGCATTTT
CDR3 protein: CAISDSGGNQPQHF

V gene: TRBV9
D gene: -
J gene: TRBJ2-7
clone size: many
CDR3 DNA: TGTGCCAGCAGCGTACGTGGATTAGGGTTCGACGAGCAGTACTTC
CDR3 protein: CASSVRGLGFDEQYF

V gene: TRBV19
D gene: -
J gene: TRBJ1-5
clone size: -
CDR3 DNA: TGTGCCACCAGTGGGTACCGCCAGCCCCAGCATTTT
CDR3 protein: CATSGYRQPQHF

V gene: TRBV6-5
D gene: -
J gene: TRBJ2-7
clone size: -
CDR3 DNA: TGTGCCAGCAGTTATACGGGGCCCTCCTACGAGCAGTACTTC
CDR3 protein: CASSYTGPSYEQYF

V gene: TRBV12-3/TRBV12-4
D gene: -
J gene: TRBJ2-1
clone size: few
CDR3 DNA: TGTGCCAGCACCGTTAGTACCCAGGGCTCCTACAATGAGCAGTTCTTC
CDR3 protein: CASTVSTQGSYNEQFF

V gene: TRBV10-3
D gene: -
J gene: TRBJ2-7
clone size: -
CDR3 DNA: TGTGCCACGACTGGCGGGGCCCCCGATGGAGTCTACGAGCAGTACTTC
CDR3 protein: CATTGGAPDGVYEQYF